The rows below give T cell receptor beta chains drawn from one sample of a study of blood T cell repertoires in COVID-19. The method was immunoSEQ multiplex PCR; TCRdb's version includes in-frame clones alone and lacks a portion of them. The sample includes hundreds of thousands of clones, approximately 90% of them seen just once. Sequenced sample: peripheral blood. The origin of the receptors is a woman aged 40 to 55 who had recovered from COVID-19. CDR3s include the opening cysteine and the closing phenylalanine or tryptophan. Each record gives: J gene, D gene, clone size, V gene, CDR3 protein, CDR3 DNA. The D gene is left open where the match is weak. Size is omitted from some rows. Given values are once, few, many or a class for expanded clones.

J: TRBJ2-3; D: TRBD2; size: -; V: TRBV5-4; CDR3: CASSLEGLAGVSADTQYF; DNA: TGTGCCAGCAGCTTGGAGGGACTAGCGGGAGTGTCGGCAGATACGCAGTATTTT
J: TRBJ2-5; D: TRBD2; size: -; V: TRBV11-2; CDR3: CASSRGLANAMYQETQYF; DNA: TGTGCCAGCAGCCGAGGACTAGCGAATGCGATGTACCAAGAGACCCAGTACTTC
J: TRBJ2-3; D: -; size: -; V: TRBV4-3; CDR3: CASSQGREAQGASDTQYF; DNA: TGCGCCAGCAGCCAAGGCCGGGAGGCCCAGGGGGCTTCAGATACGCAGTATTTT
J: TRBJ2-7; D: -; size: -; V: TRBV4-3; CDR3: CASSPREGASYEQYF; DNA: TGCGCCAGCAGCCCCAGGGAAGGGGCATCCTACGAGCAGTACTTC
J: TRBJ1-1; D: -; size: once; V: TRBV18; CDR3: CASSPADTEAFF; DNA: TGTGCCAGCTCACCAGCGGACACTGAAGCTTTCTTT
J: TRBJ2-3; D: TRBD1; size: -; V: TRBV11-3; CDR3: CASSLGQGARTDTQYF; DNA: TGTGCCAGCAGCTTAGGGCAGGGGGCTCGGACAGATACGCAGTATTTT
J: TRBJ2-7; D: -; size: -; V: TRBV11-2; CDR3: CASSPEKYRDTYEQYF; DNA: TGTGCCAGCAGCCCAGAAAAGTACCGGGACACCTACGAGCAGTACTTC
J: TRBJ1-2; D: TRBD1; size: -; V: TRBV2; CDR3: CASTGQGSYGYTF; DNA: TGTGCCAGCACGGGACAGGGAAGCTATGGCTACACCTTC
J: TRBJ2-5; D: TRBD1; size: -; V: TRBV11-2; CDR3: CASRRSGQQETQYF; DNA: TGTGCCAGCAGACGATCGGGACAGCAAGAGACCCAGTACTTC
J: TRBJ2-5; D: TRBD2; size: -; V: TRBV7-6; CDR3: CASSTGLAGQETQYF; DNA: TGTGCCAGCAGCACCGGACTAGCGGGGCAAGAGACCCAGTACTTC
J: TRBJ1-5; D: TRBD1; size: -; V: TRBV19; CDR3: CASTKGQLSNQPQHF; DNA: TGTGCCAGTACCAAGGGACAGTTGAGCAATCAGCCCCAGCATTTT
J: TRBJ1-4; D: TRBD1; size: -; V: TRBV28; CDR3: CASTISYGGQGSEKLFF; DNA: TGTGCCAGCACCATAAGTTATGGGGGACAGGGGTCGGAAAAACTGTTTTTT
J: TRBJ1-2; D: -; size: -; V: TRBV19; CDR3: CASGALPTGITGIYGYTF; DNA: TGTGCCAGTGGGGCCCTGCCGACGGGAATCACAGGGATCTATGGCTACACCTTC
J: TRBJ1-3; D: TRBD1; size: -; V: TRBV28; CDR3: CASSWARDSSGNTIYF; DNA: TGTGCCAGCAGTTGGGCCCGGGACAGCTCTGGAAACACCATATATTTT
J: TRBJ2-1; D: TRBD1; size: once; V: TRBV19; CDR3: CATSGQADSYNEQFF; DNA: TGTGCCACCTCGGGACAGGCCGACTCCTACAATGAGCAGTTCTTC
J: TRBJ1-6; D: -; size: once; V: TRBV6-6; CDR3: CASSRSTGYNSPLHF; DNA: TGTGCCAGCAGTCGATCGACAGGATATAATTCACCCCTCCACTTT
J: TRBJ2-7; D: TRBD1; size: -; V: TRBV7-3; CDR3: CASSLQGGYEQYF; DNA: TGTGCCAGCAGCCTACAGGGGGGCTACGAGCAGTACTTC
J: TRBJ2-5; D: -; size: -; V: TRBV9; CDR3: CASSVDAGATETQYF; DNA: TGTGCCAGCAGCGTAGATGCAGGGGCGACAGAGACCCAGTACTTC
J: TRBJ1-2; D: -; size: -; V: TRBV6-6; CDR3: CASSYAPFNYGYTF; DNA: TGTGCCAGCAGTTACGCGCCTTTTAACTATGGCTACACCTTC
J: TRBJ1-3; D: -; size: -; V: TRBV9; CDR3: CASSHTGSGNTIYF; DNA: TGTGCCAGCAGCCATACAGGGTCTGGAAACACCATATATTTT
J: TRBJ2-2; D: -; size: -; V: TRBV7-9; CDR3: CASSPPGAAGELFF; DNA: TGTGCCAGCAGTCCCCCAGGGGCAGCCGGGGAGCTGTTTTTT
J: TRBJ2-5; D: TRBD2; size: -; V: TRBV5-1; CDR3: CASSRKREGPETQYF; DNA: TGCGCCAGCAGCCGGAAGCGGGAGGGCCCGGAGACCCAGTACTTC
J: TRBJ2-7; D: TRBD1; size: -; V: TRBV10-3; CDR3: CAISPGTGVGEQYF; DNA: TGTGCCATCAGCCCCGGGACAGGGGTTGGGGAGCAGTACTTC
J: TRBJ1-2; D: -; size: -; V: TRBV6-2/TRBV6-3; CDR3: CASSYFVGAYGYTF; DNA: TGTGCCAGCAGTTACTTTGTGGGGGCGTATGGCTACACCTTC
J: TRBJ2-3; D: TRBD1; size: -; V: TRBV28; CDR3: CASSFQQGAGTDTQYF; DNA: TGTGCCAGCAGTTTTCAACAGGGGGCCGGCACAGATACGCAGTATTTT
J: TRBJ2-1; D: TRBD2; size: once; V: TRBV6-5; CDR3: CASLQGGGHRDEQFF; DNA: TGTGCCAGCCTACAAGGCGGGGGGCACCGGGATGAGCAGTTCTTC
J: TRBJ2-3; D: -; size: -; V: TRBV9; CDR3: CASSVGTNTDTQYF; DNA: TGTGCCAGCAGCGTAGGGACTAACACAGATACGCAGTATTTT
J: TRBJ2-1; D: -; size: -; V: TRBV27; CDR3: CASRTGSGEQFF; DNA: TGTGCCAGCAGGACTGGCTCCGGTGAGCAGTTCTTC
J: TRBJ2-3; D: TRBD2; size: -; V: TRBV7-9; CDR3: CASSFSSGGTDTQYF; DNA: TGTGCCAGCAGCTTCTCGAGCGGGGGTACAGATACGCAGTATTTT
J: TRBJ1-2; D: TRBD1; size: -; V: TRBV6-5; CDR3: CASSYSRQGVYGYTF; DNA: TGTGCCAGCAGTTACTCGAGACAGGGAGTCTATGGCTACACCTTC
J: TRBJ2-2; D: TRBD2; size: -; V: TRBV15; CDR3: CATSRVGLAGVFDTGELFF; DNA: TGTGCCACCAGCAGAGTGGGACTAGCGGGGGTTTTCGACACCGGGGAGCTGTTTTTT
J: TRBJ2-7; D: TRBD2; size: -; V: TRBV4-2; CDR3: CASSQPGLAGRYEQYF; DNA: TGTGCCAGCAGCCAGCCGGGACTAGCGGGAAGGTACGAGCAGTACTTC
J: TRBJ2-7; D: TRBD1; size: -; V: TRBV18; CDR3: CATNRGQGYEQYF; DNA: TGTGCCACCAACAGGGGACAGGGCTACGAGCAGTACTTC
J: TRBJ2-1; D: -; size: once; V: TRBV5-4; CDR3: CASRPPTGESSYNEQFF; DNA: TGTGCCAGCAGGCCGCCGACGGGAGAATCCTCCTACAATGAGCAGTTCTTC
J: TRBJ2-7; D: TRBD2; size: -; V: TRBV5-4; CDR3: CASSGGLAGVSEQYF; DNA: TGTGCCAGCAGCGGCGGACTAGCGGGAGTAAGTGAGCAGTACTTC
J: TRBJ1-1; D: -; size: few; V: TRBV19; CDR3: CASGGGTPEAFF; DNA: TGTGCCAGTGGCGGTGGAACCCCTGAAGCTTTCTTT
J: TRBJ1-5; D: TRBD1; size: few; V: TRBV29-1; CDR3: CSVGGQGAQPQHF; DNA: TGCAGCGTTGGCGGACAGGGGGCTCAGCCCCAGCATTTT
J: TRBJ1-1; D: TRBD1; size: -; V: TRBV18; CDR3: CASTNRGENTEAFF; DNA: TGTGCCAGCACAAACAGGGGTGAGAACACTGAAGCTTTCTTT
J: TRBJ2-1; D: TRBD2; size: -; V: TRBV7-2; CDR3: CASRTSGNNEQFF; DNA: TGTGCCAGCAGGACTAGCGGGAACAATGAGCAGTTCTTC
J: TRBJ2-2; D: TRBD1; size: -; V: TRBV6-6; CDR3: CASSTRQGSTGELFF; DNA: TGTGCCAGCAGTACCCGACAGGGCTCCACCGGGGAGCTGTTTTTT
J: TRBJ1-2; D: TRBD1; size: -; V: TRBV10-3; CDR3: CAISALSMGQGADGYTF; DNA: TGTGCCATCAGTGCACTAAGCATGGGACAGGGGGCAGATGGCTACACCTTC
J: TRBJ2-3; D: -; size: -; V: TRBV5-6; CDR3: CASSLDPGATDTQYF; DNA: TGTGCCAGCAGCTTGGACCCAGGGGCAACAGATACGCAGTATTTT
J: TRBJ1-5; D: -; size: -; V: TRBV2; CDR3: CASTTFTGSGVQPQHF; DNA: TGTGCCAGCACCACTTTCACCGGGAGTGGTGTACAGCCCCAGCATTTT
J: TRBJ2-1; D: -; size: -; V: TRBV7-2; CDR3: CASSLMGGGRNNEQFF; DNA: TGTGCCAGCAGCTTAATGGGCGGGGGCCGGAACAATGAGCAGTTCTTC
J: TRBJ1-1; D: TRBD1; size: -; V: TRBV18; CDR3: CASSLSLATGGLAFF; DNA: TGTGCCAGCTCACTCTCTCTAGCGACAGGGGGCCTCGCTTTCTTT
J: TRBJ1-5; D: TRBD1; size: -; V: TRBV19; CDR3: CASTIQGGVNQPQHF; DNA: TGTGCCAGTACGATACAGGGGGGGGTCAATCAGCCCCAGCATTTT
J: TRBJ2-7; D: TRBD1; size: -; V: TRBV5-5; CDR3: CASSLPGTGGSYEQYF; DNA: TGTGCCAGCAGCTTGCCCGGGACAGGGGGCTCCTACGAGCAGTACTTC
J: TRBJ1-2; D: -; size: -; V: TRBV7-2; CDR3: CASSRTSTNGYTF; DNA: TGTGCCAGCAGCCGGACATCGACGAATGGCTACACCTTC
J: TRBJ2-7; D: TRBD2; size: -; V: TRBV7-9; CDR3: CASTNYGTSGIYEQYF; DNA: TGTGCCAGCACCAATTATGGGACTAGCGGGATCTACGAGCAGTACTTC
J: TRBJ1-5; D: TRBD1; size: -; V: TRBV19; CDR3: CASSILGQGGNQPQHF; DNA: TGTGCCAGTAGTATACTGGGACAGGGCGGCAATCAGCCCCAGCATTTT
J: TRBJ2-5; D: TRBD2; size: -; V: TRBV29-1; CDR3: CSVGGLAGLETQYF; DNA: TGCAGCGTAGGTGGACTAGCGGGGCTAGAGACCCAGTACTTC
J: TRBJ2-7; D: -; size: once; V: TRBV5-1; CDR3: CASSLQVGSGNEQYF; DNA: TGCGCCAGCAGTCTCCAGGTGGGTTCGGGGAACGAGCAGTACTTC
J: TRBJ2-2; D: TRBD2; size: -; V: TRBV7-2; CDR3: CASRSGGVLTGELFF; DNA: TGTGCCAGCAGGAGCGGGGGGGTATTAACCGGGGAGCTGTTTTTT
J: TRBJ2-1; D: TRBD1; size: once; V: TRBV29-1; CDR3: CSVGAGTGYNEQFF; DNA: TGCAGCGTTGGGGCCGGGACAGGTTACAATGAGCAGTTCTTC
J: TRBJ1-2; D: TRBD1; size: -; V: TRBV28; CDR3: CASSSPGRTGGYGYTF; DNA: TGTGCCAGCAGTTCCCCGGGGAGGACAGGAGGCTATGGCTACACCTTC
J: TRBJ2-3; D: -; size: -; V: TRBV7-3; CDR3: CASSLTAGISTDTQYF; DNA: TGTGCCAGCAGCTTAACCGCAGGCATTAGCACAGATACGCAGTATTTT
J: TRBJ2-5; D: -; size: -; V: TRBV19; CDR3: CASSIGLRAGQETQYF; DNA: TGTGCCAGTAGTATAGGGTTGCGCGCCGGCCAAGAGACCCAGTACTTC
J: TRBJ1-4; D: TRBD1; size: -; V: TRBV12-5; CDR3: CASGLVQGGSGEKLFF; DNA: TGTGCTAGTGGTTTGGTACAGGGGGGCAGCGGTGAAAAACTGTTTTTT
J: TRBJ1-5; D: -; size: -; V: TRBV28; CDR3: CASRRGYQPQHF; DNA: TGTGCCAGTAGAAGGGGCTATCAGCCCCAGCATTTT
J: TRBJ1-4; D: -; size: -; V: TRBV19; CDR3: CASSTGTATNEKLFF; DNA: TGTGCCAGTAGCACAGGTACGGCAACTAATGAAAAACTGTTTTTT